One and the same sample provided the 9 T cell receptor beta chains below, sequenced in a study of T cell repertoires in cytomegalovirus infection. Each CDR3 protein is one row after TCRdb ran MiXCR on the reads. The repertoire has more than 150,000 distinct CDR3 sequences, around a quarter of them found once; the top ten carry around 9.9%. Sequenced material: PBMCs. These receptors all stem from a human donor in good health (CMV status not recorded). Some clones in this sample may be carry-over from other donors' samples.

A few counts support this clonotype. V is TRBV28 and J is TRBJ1-5; D unclear. The CDR3 spans 12 residues. The V end lost 6 bases, the J end lost 4 bases, and 7 bases lay between the germline ends. Germline assignment: CDR1 MDHEN and CDR2 SYDVKM. The CDR3 DNA sequence: TGTGCCAGCAGGTTGACAAATCAGCCCCAGCATTTT. Translation gives CASRLTNQPQHF. Full variable domain (remainder filled in from reference TRBV28 and TRBJ1-5): DVKVTQSSRYLVKRTGEKVFLECVQDMDHENMFWYRQDPGLGLRLIYFSYDVKMKEKGDIPEGYSVSREKKERFSLILESASTNQTSMYLCASRLTNQPQHFGDGTRLSIL.

The chain is built from TRBV12-3 or TRBV12-4 and TRBJ1-1; maybe TRBD1 (5 bases). Trimming took off 3 bases at V and 4 bases at J, with 21 bases between the two ends. The length of the CDR3 is 17 residues. The CDR3 spells CASSFLSRGPQGTEAFF. CDR3 bases: TGTGCCAGCAGTTTTTTGTCTCGAGGACCTCAGGGCACTGAAGCTTTCTTT.

This clonotype has at least ten counts. This sequence joins TRBV7-2 and TRBJ1-3; D unresolved. V was trimmed by 8 bases and J by 0 bases, leaving 8 bases between them. This CDR3 has 13 amino acids. CDR1 SGHTA and CDR2 FQGNSA come from the germline V gene. This CDR3 reads CASSAASGNTIYF. The CDR3, as DNA: TGTGCCAGCTCAGCTGCCTCTGGAAACACCATATATTTT.

This clonotype appeared a few times. The V and J genes are TRBV28 and TRBJ2-1, with 13 nucleotides matching TRBD2. Per the germline V gene, CDR1 is MDHEN and CDR2 is SYDVKM. The CDR3 is 16 residues long. V lost 5 bases and J lost 10; bases outside the gene matches: 11. The CDR3, as DNA: TGTGCCAGCAGTGCGCCGGGACTAGCGGGGAGGAGGGAGCAGTTCTTC. As protein: CASSAPGLAGRREQFF.

The chain recombines TRBV5-6 with TRBJ2-7; D could derive from TRBD1 or TRBD2 (6 bases each). Looked up from germline, CDR1 is SGHDT and CDR2 is YYEEEE. Trimming shortened V by 0 bases and J by 2 bases, and 12 bases separated the two germline ends. The length of the CDR3 is 15 residues. The CDR3 loop reads CASSLGNRGAYEQYF. The CDR3 bases are TGTGCCAGCAGCTTGGGGAATAGGGGGGCCTACGAGCAGTACTTC.

The chain uses TRBV29-1 and TRBJ1-1, with unresolved D. This CDR3 comprises 13 residues. Germline assignment: CDR1 SQVTM and CDR2 ANQGSEA. V was clipped by 4 bases and J by 1 base, with 10 bases between them. CDR3 nucleotide sequence: TGCAGCGTTGCCAGTCGGACGAACACTGAAGCTTTCTTT. It specifies CSVASRTNTEAFF.

This chain's CDR3 is CATSRESHGAYEQYF. The CDR3 region has the DNA TGTGCCACCAGCAGAGAGTCCCACGGAGCCTACGAGCAGTACTTC. The chain combines TRBV15 with TRBJ2-7; D not resolved. V shed 0 bases and J shed 2 bases, with 11 bases lying between them. The CDR3 sequence is 15 residues long. Germline V lookup: CDR1 LNHNV, CDR2 YYDKDF (reference sequence).

This rearrangement joins TRBV2 to TRBJ2-2; maybe TRBD2 (6 bases). The germline V gene has CDR1 SNHLY and CDR2 FYNNEI. This CDR3 spans 14 amino acids. V was trimmed by 7 bases and J by 3 bases, leaving 12 bases between them. CDR3 DNA sequence: TGTGCCAGCACCCTAGGGACTTACACCGGGGAGCTGTTTTTT. Its translation: CASTLGTYTGELFF.

The chain uses TRBV29-1 and TRBJ1-1; weak D call: TRBD1 (6 bases). The germline V gene has CDR1 SQVTM and CDR2 ANQGSEA. There are 13 residues in the CDR3. V was clipped by 0 bases and J by 9 bases, with 14 bases between them. The CDR3 sequence: CSVEDSRGDKAFF. CDR3 nucleotide sequence: TGCAGCGTTGAAGATTCCAGAGGGGACAAAGCTTTCTTT.